These 27 T cell receptor beta chains were sequenced from one sample in a study of regulatory T cells in long-lasting Graves disease. Relying on iRepertoire HTBI primers and Arm-PCR of CDR3 regions, the team built TCR beta libraries. TCRdb fed the multiplex PCR reads into MiXCR, producing one record per CDR3 protein. In the table there are a few hundred thousand distinct CDR3 sequences, 18% of which are singletons. Time point: newly diagnosed GD, antithyroid drugs for less than 3 months. Following extraction of RNA from PBMCs, that RNA was used to make the TCR library. The sample was also reused in another study, on T cells in Graves' hyperthyroidism and ophthalmopathy.

Sequences were derived from peripheral blood mononuclear cells (PBMCs), sampled at new diagnosis, from a patient treated with antithyroid drugs. The receptors were gathered from a woman in her 30s with Graves disease.

This clonotype appeared once. The gene calls are TRBV7-2 and TRBJ2-1; the match to TRBD2 covers 11 bases. From germline, CDR1 is SGHTA and CDR2 FQGNSA. This CDR3 has 14 amino acids. The V gene end was trimmed by 4 bases and the J gene end by 12 bases; junction bases not matched to a gene: 8. The CDR3 bases are TGTGCCAGCAGCTCCAGAGTAGCGGGGGGGCCGCAGTTCTTC. Translated, it gives CASSSRVAGGPQFF.

Many counts were recorded for this clonotype. The gene calls are TRBV2 and TRBJ1-2; D gene ambiguous. V was trimmed by 3 bases and J by 4 bases, leaving 12 bases between them. From germline, CDR1 is SNHLY and CDR2 FYNNEI. The CDR3 extends over 14 amino acids. The CDR3 DNA is TGTGCCAGCAGTGATGTGGGTGTTGGCTATGGCTACACCTTC. It encodes CASSDVGVGYGYTF.

This clonotype turned up a few times. The chain links TRBV11-2 to TRBJ2-1, with D unresolved. The V end lost 5 bases, the J end lost 0 bases, and 11 bases lay between the germline ends. The germline CDR1 and CDR2 sequences are SGHAT and FQNNGV. This CDR3 comprises 15 residues. The CDR3 region has the DNA TGTGCCAGCAGCCGTGGCCCGAGCTCCTACAATGAGCAGTTCTTC. This sequence encodes CASSRGPSSYNEQFF.

A note on this clonotype: Germline and junction disagree at one end, which may indicate a read error. The chain employs TRBV7-2 and TRBJ2-6; TRBD2 matches 11 bases. Germline values: CDR1 SGHTA, CDR2 FQGNSA. This CDR3 contains 21 residues. Here the CDR3 reads CASRTSGLAGANIAGTNVLTF. For the CDR3, the DNA is TGTGCCAGCAGGACTTCAGGACTAGCGGGCGCAAATATAGCTGGGACCAACGTCCTGACTTTC.

This clonotype was detected ten times or more. This chain joins TRBV18 and TRBJ2-5, with D unresolved. The CDR3 runs to 12 residues. Germline values: CDR1 KGHSH, CDR2 LQKENI. V lost 5 bases to trimming and J lost 0 bases, with 4 bases between them. The CDR3 here is CASSTDQETQYF. The CDR3 bases are TGTGCCAGCTCAACAGACCAAGAGACCCAGTACTTC.

This clonotype occurred many times. V gene TRBV5-4 combines with J gene TRBJ1-1; D remains ambiguous. This CDR3 contains 14 residues. Trimming stripped 6 bases from V and 1 base from J, with 13 bases between. From germline, CDR1 is SGHNT and CDR2 YYREEE (reference sequence). CDR3 protein: CASNLGRGNTEAFF. DNA of the CDR3: TGTGCCAGCAACCTAGGGAGAGGGAACACTGAAGCTTTCTTT.

This clonotype was picked up many times. This rearrangement joins TRBV2 to TRBJ2-2, with D unclear. Germline V gives CDR1 SNHLY, CDR2 FYNNEI. Trimming took off 6 bases at V and 7 bases at J, with 6 bases between the two ends. The CDR3 extends over 11 amino acids. As DNA, the CDR3 is TGTGCCAGCAGGGGTGGCGGGGAGCTGTTTTTT. Protein sequence: CASRGGGELFF. Based on the CDR3 plus reference TRBV2 and TRBJ2-2, the full variable domain is EPEVTQTPSHQVTQMGQEVILRCVPISNHLYFYWYRQILGQKVEFLVSFYNNEISEKSEIFDDQFSVERPDGSNFTLKIRSTKLEDSAMYFCASRGGGELFFGEGSRLTVL.

In this sample, this clonotype turned up many times. The chain links TRBV5-1 to TRBJ2-3; 14 bases fit TRBD2. J lost 5 bases, V lost 0 bases, and 8 bases had no gene match. Germline V gene data show CDR1 as SGHRS and CDR2 as YFSETQ. This CDR3 has 18 residues. Written as DNA, the CDR3 is TGCGCCAGCAGCTTGGCCCAAGGACTAGCGGGGGGTGGAGATACGCAGTATTTT. It yields the protein CASSLAQGLAGGGDTQYF. Combining the CDR3 with reference TRBV5-1 and TRBJ2-3 gives the whole variable domain KAGVTQTPRYLIKTRGQQVTLSCSPISGHRSVSWYQQTPGQGLQFLFEYFSETQRNKGNFPGRFSGRQFSNSRSEMNVSTLELGDSALYLCASSLAQGLAGGGDTQYFGPGTRLTVL.

This clonotype came up many times. The rearrangement uses TRBV19 and TRBJ1-2; 7 bases are shared with TRBD1. After removal of 6 bases from V and 4 bases from J, the junction contained 5 bases not matched to a gene. This CDR3 contains 13 residues. Germline CDR1 reads LNHDA; CDR2 reads SQIVND (reference sequence). The CDR3 spells CASRAPGGYGYTF. As DNA, the CDR3 is TGTGCCAGTAGGGCACCAGGGGGCTATGGCTACACCTTC.

This clonotype was seen at least ten times. V gene TRBV6-2 or TRBV6-3 combines with J gene TRBJ2-4, with TRBD1 matching over 7 bases. Per germline, CDR1 MNHEY and CDR2 SVGEGT. Losses at the gene ends were 0 bases for V and 9 bases for J; bases not matched to a gene: 8. The CDR3 is 15 residues long. CDR3 sequence (DNA): TGTGCCAGCAGTTACTCTTCCGCGACAGGGCTCATTCAGTACTTC. Encoded protein: CASSYSSATGLIQYF.

This clonotype was found a few times. V is TRBV12-3 or TRBV12-4 and J is TRBJ2-2, with a tentative D call TRBD2 (5 bases). The V end was cut by 7 bases, the J end by 7 bases, with 16 bases between. This CDR3 contains 14 residues. CDR3 amino acids: CASTGMGHGGELFF. Here the CDR3 DNA reads TGTGCCAGCACCGGGATGGGCCATGGCGGGGAGCTGTTTTTT.

This clonotype was seen many times. V is TRBV2 and J is TRBJ1-1; 8 nucleotides line up with TRBD1. Unmatched junction bases numbered 12, after V lost 3 bases and J lost 6 bases. The CDR3 covers 16 residues. The germline CDR1 and CDR2 sequences are SNHLY and FYNNEI. The CDR3 sequence: CASSERPDRGIAEAFF. DNA of the CDR3: TGTGCCAGCAGTGAGCGCCCCGACAGGGGTATTGCTGAAGCTTTCTTT.

This clonotype was detected ten times or more. The chain is built from TRBV20-1 and TRBJ1-5; D remains ambiguous. V dropped 2 bases and J dropped 4 bases, with 6 bases sitting between them. CDR1 is DFQATT, CDR2 SNEGSKA, per germline (reference sequence). The CDR3 consists of 12 residues. CDR3 amino acids: CSARRKNQPQHF. CDR3 nucleotides: TGCAGTGCTAGACGGAAAAATCAGCCCCAGCATTTT.

The chain combines TRBV5-1 with TRBJ1-1; maybe TRBD1 (5 bases). The CDR3 has 15 residues. V lost 4 bases and J 3 bases, leaving 16 bases between the germline ends. CDR1 and CDR2 (germline): SGHRS, YFSETQ. The CDR3 sequence is CASSHSAGGDTEAFF. The CDR3 DNA sequence: TGCGCCAGCAGCCACTCCGCTGGGGGGGACACTGAAGCTTTCTTT.

V gene TRBV12-3 or TRBV12-4 combines with J gene TRBJ1-1; D may be TRBD1 (5 bases). CDR3 length: 15 residues. V lost 6 bases and J 6 bases, leaving 20 bases between the germline ends. The CDR3, as DNA: TGTGCCAGCAGCCCGGGACTCCGAATGGTTTCTGAAGCTTTCTTT. Protein product: CASSPGLRMVSEAFF.

This clonotype has a count of ten or more. The V and J genes are TRBV7-2 and TRBJ1-5; possible D gene TRBD1, 6 bases. Trimming took off 11 bases at V and 4 bases at J, with 15 bases between the two ends. The CDR3 is made up of 13 amino acids. Germline CDR1 reads SGHTA; CDR2 reads FQGNSA. CDR3 bases: TGTGCCGTGCGCAAAACAGGGAATCAGCCCCAGCATTTT. This codes for CAVRKTGNQPQHF. The full variable domain, with the rest looked up from reference TRBV7-2 and TRBJ1-5, is GAGVSQSPSNKVTEKGKDVELRCDPISGHTALYWYRQSLGQGLEFLIYFQGNSAPDKSGLPSDRFSAERTGGSVSTLTIQRTQQEDSAVYLCAVRKTGNQPQHFGDGTRLSIL.

With respect to this clonotype: A far larger clone lies a single base away; this is likely a read error. The V and J genes are TRBV2 and TRBJ2-3; D possibly uses TRBD1 or TRBD2 (5 bases each). The DNA end favors TRBJ2-5, so the J call may be wrong. The germline V gene encodes CDR1 SNHLY and CDR2 FYNNEI. The CDR3 length is 14 residues. The CDR3 coding sequence is TGTGCCAGCAGTCTAATCCAGGGAATGGAGGCCCAGTACTTC. Translation gives CASSLIQGMEAQYF.

J is TRBJ2-1 and V is TRBV20-1, with unresolved D. V lost 0 bases to trimming and J lost 3 bases, with 12 bases between them. Germline V gene lookup returns CDR1 DFQATT and CDR2 SNEGSKA (reference sequence). This CDR3 contains 15 residues. The CDR3: CSARDSSPGYNEQFF. The DNA for the CDR3 is TGCAGTGCTAGAGATTCGTCCCCGGGCTACAATGAGCAGTTCTTC.

The table lists this clonotype with many counts. The rearrangement uses TRBV3-1 and TRBJ2-7; D is unclear. Germline V CDR1 and CDR2: LGHDT, YNNKEL (reference sequence). The CDR3 spans 14 residues. V was trimmed by 1 base and J by 6 bases, leaving 13 bases between them. The CDR3 loop reads CASSQGVSRGEQYF. The DNA of the CDR3 is TGTGCCAGCAGCCAAGGGGTCTCAAGAGGCGAGCAGTACTTC.

In its sample, this clonotype was seen many times. This rearrangement joins TRBV7-2 to TRBJ2-1, with D possibly TRBD1 on 5 matching bases. The V and J ends lost 1 base and 0 bases respectively, with 7 bases between them. CDR1 SGHTA and CDR2 FQGNSA come from the germline V gene. This CDR3 comprises 15 residues. The CDR3 bases are TGTGCCAGCAGCTTAGTGCAGGGCTCCTACAATGAGCAGTTCTTC. Its protein is CASSLVQGSYNEQFF.

This clonotype was found many times. The chain recombines TRBV20-1 with TRBJ1-3; D is ambiguous. The CDR3 has 15 residues. With 0 bases removed from V and 0 bases from J, the gap between germline ends came to 9 bases. CDR1 is DFQATT and CDR2 is SNEGSKA in the germline V gene (reference sequence). CDR3 sequence: CSARDRAFSGNTIYF. CDR3 DNA: TGCAGTGCTAGAGATCGAGCATTCTCTGGAAACACCATATATTTT.

The genes are TRBV25-1 and TRBJ1-4; no clear D. The CDR3 is 17 residues long. The V end was cut by 2 bases, the J end by 0 bases, with 13 bases between. Germline V gene lookup returns CDR1 MGHDK and CDR2 SYGVNS. The CDR3 coding sequence is TGTGCCAGCAGTGAAGGCCACGCAGCGTCAACTAATGAAAAACTGTTTTTT. Translation gives CASSEGHAASTNEKLFF. The full variable domain, rest sourced from reference TRBV25-1 and TRBJ1-4, is EADIYQTPRYLVIGTGKKITLECSQTMGHDKMYWYQQDPGMELHLIHYSYGVNSTEKGDLSSESTVSRIRTEHFPLTLESARPSHTSQYLCASSEGHAASTNEKLFFGSGTQLSVL.

This clonotype was observed at least ten times. The chain combines TRBV5-5 with TRBJ2-1; a weak D match, TRBD2 (5 bases). The CDR3 sequence is 15 residues long. Trimming left V 0 bases short and J 6 bases short, with 13 bases between. The V gene's germline CDR1 is SGHKS and CDR2 YYEKEE (reference sequence). The CDR3 coding sequence is TGTGCCAGCAGCTTGGACAGCGGCCGACGCAATGAGCAGTTCTTC. Translating it yields CASSLDSGRRNEQFF.

This clonotype was found many times. This rearrangement joins TRBV9 to TRBJ1-1, with D perhaps TRBD1 (6 bases). Deletions cut 4 bases from V and 3 bases from J, with 13 bases between. The germline V gene has CDR1 SGDLS and CDR2 YYNGEE. This CDR3 comprises 14 residues. The CDR3: CASSSGARDTEAFF. The CDR3 bases are TGTGCCAGCAGCTCAGGGGCGCGGGACACTGAAGCTTTCTTT.

Written as DNA, the CDR3 is TGTGCCAGCAGTCCCTCGGTAGCCCACGAGCAGTTCTTC. Its translation: CASSPSVAHEQFF. The chain couples TRBV2 to TRBJ2-1; D unclear. The length of the CDR3 is 13 residues. The ends were cut back, 5 bases at V and 10 bases at J, with 15 bases in the middle. Germline V lookup: CDR1 SNHLY, CDR2 FYNNEI.

This clonotype was seen only once. The rearrangement uses TRBV5-1 and TRBJ2-3, with 8 bases fitting TRBD2. Germline V gene sequence: CDR1 SGHRS, CDR2 YFSETQ. V trimming: 6 bases; J trimming: 5 bases; junction bases outside the gene matches: 8. CDR3 length: 14 residues. CDR3 amino acids: CASNSAAGVDTQYF. In DNA form, the CDR3 reads TGCGCCAGCAACTCGGCAGCGGGAGTAGATACGCAGTATTTT. Full variable domain (rest looked up from reference TRBV5-1 and TRBJ2-3): KAGVTQTPRYLIKTRGQQVTLSCSPISGHRSVSWYQQTPGQGLQFLFEYFSETQRNKGNFPGRFSGRQFSNSRSEMNVSTLELGDSALYLCASNSAAGVDTQYFGPGTRLTVL.

This clonotype was recorded many times. The chain has TRBV6-1 and TRBJ2-2, with D perhaps being TRBD1 or TRBD2 (5 bases each). CDR3 length: 14 residues. Trimming took off 6 bases at V and 3 bases at J, with 11 bases between the two ends. Germline lookup yields CDR1 MNHNS and CDR2 SASEGT. CDR3 coding DNA: TGTGCCAGCAGGGTCGGGACGGACACCGGGGAGCTGTTTTTT. It specifies CASRVGTDTGELFF.